This T cell receptor (beta chain) was profiled in a study of T cell responses to AZD1222 COVID-19 vaccine. This clone was seen just once. Its antigen is not identified. The CDR3 runs to 17 residues. Trimming removed 2 bases at V and 3 bases at J, with 18 bases between. Germline loops: CDR1 SGHTA, CDR2 FQGNSA. Data came from immunoSEQ multiplex PCR; TCRdb stores just in-frame clones and leaves some out. The sample records approximately 120,000 clones, 92% being singletons. The study, taken as a whole, reports: Nearly half of spike-specific TCRs reportedly target variant regions that are unmutated in the B.1.351 and B.1.1.7 variants.

V and J are TRBV7-2 and TRBJ2-3, with D perhaps matching TRBD2 (6 bases). The sequence was collected from an adult in good health. This sample comprised peripheral blood, obtained on day 0 of AZD1222 vaccination. CDR3 loop: CASSLIFVAGRTDTQYF. The CDR3, as DNA: TGTGCCAGCAGCTTAATTTTTGTGGCAGGGAGGACAGATACGCAGTATTTT.